This TCR beta chain was observed in a study of T cell changes during pregnancy in multiple sclerosis. The assay was immunoSEQ multiplex PCR, and TCRdb's table has in-frame clones only and misses some. Of 65,000 to 70,000 clones listed, approximately 92% are singletons. Sequenced material: peripheral blood, taken in the first trimester of pregnancy. This receptor was identified in a female donor with multiple sclerosis, enrolled in a pregnancy study.

The CDR3 sequence is CASSLRPDQPQHF. In DNA form, the CDR3 reads TGCGCCAGCAGCTTGCGTCCGGATCAGCCCCAGCATTTT. The V gene is TRBV5-1, the J gene TRBJ1-5; D is unresolved. This CDR3 contains 13 residues. The V end was cut by 1 base, the J end by 5 bases, with 7 bases between. Germline V CDR1 and CDR2: SGHRS, YFSETQ. The full variable domain, rest sourced from reference TRBV5-1 and TRBJ1-5, is KAGVTQTPRYLIKTRGQQVTLSCSPISGHRSVSWYQQTPGQGLQFLFEYFSETQRNKGNFPGRFSGRQFSNSRSEMNVSTLELGDSALYLCASSLRPDQPQHFGDGTRLSIL.